This entry concerns a single T cell receptor beta chain. Antigen: not known. These data originate in a study of blood T cells in healthy people across ages. For the study at large: Researchers report that template switching captured about one barcoded beta molecule per two T cells. Broader study findings: Estimates drawn from one million T cells were deemed to understate diversity. The long-lived group displayed more naive CD4+ cells, plus higher diversity, than the aged donors did.

For the second PCR, which ran for about 7 to 12 cycles, a sample-barcoded 5' primer and a J-beta primer mix were used. Each CDR3 protein gets one entry after TCRdb re-called the 5' RACE reads with MiXCR. This sample has about 590,000 distinct CDR3 sequences, with under 30% found just once. CDR3 length equals 17 residues. Trimming pared 11 bases from V and 5 bases from J, leaving 30 bases between. The germline V gene encodes CDR1 KGHSH and CDR2 LQKENI. Total RNA extraction produced at least 6 micrograms (per sample) for the study. This TCR came from an elderly woman in good health. The chain joins TRBV18 to TRBJ1-1, with a tentative D call TRBD1 (6 bases). Sequencing used blood. The chain's CDR3 is CADLYGLHGRGGTEAFF. In DNA form, the CDR3 reads TGTGCCGACCTTTATGGTCTCCACGGCAGGGGCGGGACTGAAGCTTTCTTT. The whole variable domain, filled in from reference TRBV18 and TRBJ1-1, reads NAGVMQNPRHLVRRRGQEARLRCSPMKGHSHVYWYRQLPEEGLKFMVYLQKENIIDESGMPKERFSAEFPKEGPSILRIQQVVRGDSAAYFCADLYGLHGRGGTEAFFGQGTRLTVV.